One and the same sample provided the 23 T cell receptor beta chains below, sequenced in a study of cytomegalovirus exposure and HLA in healthy donors. Use of 60 Vbeta and 13 Jbeta primers characterized the PCR. Data came from immunoSEQ multiplex PCR; TCRdb stores just in-frame clones and leaves some out. The profile shows some 95,000 clones, about 82% of them singletons. Material for sequencing was PBMCs. The receptor set was obtained from a young man in good health and CMV-seronegative.

This chain links TRBV4-2 with TRBJ2-2; D gene ambiguous. Germline CDR1 and CDR2: LGHNA and YNFKEQ. V dropped 1 base and J dropped 0 bases, with 12 bases sitting between them. The CDR3 has 17 amino acids. CDR3: CASSQVRSLANTGELFF. The CDR3 DNA reads TGTGCCAGCAGCCAAGTACGGTCCCTCGCGAACACCGGGGAGCTGTTTTTT.

This chain uses TRBV5-4 with TRBJ1-2; no clear D gene. The V end lost 0 bases, the J end lost 6 bases, and 9 bases lay between the germline ends. Germline V CDR1 and CDR2: SGHNT, YYREEE (reference sequence). This CDR3 is built from 13 residues. In DNA, the CDR3 is TGTGCCAGCAGCTTGGCGGGGAGGGATGGCTACACCTTC. Translated: CASSLAGRDGYTF.

The rearrangement joins TRBV6-4 to TRBJ1-2, with D maybe TRBD1 (5 bases). The ends were cut back, 0 bases at V and 5 bases at J, with 10 bases in the middle. Germline V gives CDR1 MRHNA, CDR2 SNTAGT. The CDR3 is made up of 14 amino acids. CDR3 amino acids: CASSDSGRSYGYTF. CDR3 nucleotide sequence: TGTGCCAGCAGTGACTCGGGGCGGAGTTATGGCTACACCTTC.

Points on this clone: The junction departs from germline at one end; a sequencing error may be responsible. The sample carries other DNA sequences with the same CDR3. The genes are TRBV15 and TRBJ1-4; D is unresolved. Germline CDR1 reads LNHNV; CDR2 reads YYDKDF (reference sequence). The CDR3 is 14 amino acids. CDR3 in amino acids: CATSRVEGDEKLFF. Written as DNA, the CDR3 is TGCGCCACCAGCAGAGTGGAAGGAGATGAAAAACTGTTTTTT. Supplemented by reference TRBV15 and TRBJ1-4, the full variable domain reads DAMVIQNPRYQVTQFGKPVTLSCSQTLNHNVMYWYQQKSSQAPKLLFHYYDKDFNNEADTPDNFQSRRPNTSFCFLDIRSPGLGDTAMYLCATSRVEGDEKLFFGSGTQLSVL.

The chain carries TRBV7-9 and TRBJ1-6; D is perhaps TRBD1 (5 bases). The CDR3 runs to 19 residues. V was pared by 6 bases and J by 10 bases, with 31 bases between. Germline V gene sequence: CDR1 SEHNR, CDR2 FQNEAQ (reference sequence). The CDR3 region is CASRPDASGKRDLASPLHF. CDR3 DNA sequence: TGTGCCAGCAGACCCGACGCCTCGGGGAAAAGGGACTTAGCCTCACCCCTCCACTTT.

The chain employs TRBV28 and TRBJ1-1; possible D gene TRBD1, 5 bases. The V and J ends lost 3 bases and 10 bases respectively, with 15 bases between them. This CDR3 spans 13 amino acids. Per germline, CDR1 MDHEN and CDR2 SYDVKM. CDR3 sequence reads: CASSFLGARVAFF. In DNA, the CDR3 is TGTGCCAGCAGTTTTCTGGGCGCCAGGGTAGCTTTCTTT.

J is TRBJ1-4 and V is TRBV19; D gene uncertain. Germline loops: CDR1 LNHDA, CDR2 SQIVND (reference sequence). V gave up 5 bases and J gave up 0 bases, with 7 bases separating them. The CDR3 length is 14 residues. The CDR3 region has the DNA TGTGCCAGTAGTCCCTCTTCAACTAATGAAAAACTGTTTTTT. This sequence encodes CASSPSSTNEKLFF.

This chain links TRBV10-3 with TRBJ1-1; 7 bases match TRBD1. The trim removed 4 bases at V and 1 base at J, leaving 3 bases unmatched. Germline V CDR1 and CDR2: ENHRY, SYGVKD. The CDR3 loop spans 14 amino acids. CDR3 region: CAISGGQRNTEAFF. The CDR3 DNA reads TGTGCCATCAGTGGGGGACAGAGGAACACTGAAGCTTTCTTT.

This sequence joins TRBV14 and TRBJ1-4; D remains ambiguous. This CDR3 spans 16 amino acids. Trimming stripped 0 bases from V and 3 bases from J, with 11 bases between. CDR1 SGHDN and CDR2 FVKESK come from the germline V gene. The CDR3 DNA follows: TGTGCCAGCAGCCAAGATAGCGAGGGCTCTAATGAAAAACTGTTTTTT. It is translated as CASSQDSEGSNEKLFF.

This chain links TRBV25-1 with TRBJ2-1; 11 nucleotides line up with TRBD1. This CDR3 region has 14 residues. Germline CDR1 MGHDK, CDR2 SYGVNS. The V gene end was trimmed by 6 bases and the J gene end by 6 bases; junction bases not matched to a gene: 4. CDR3 protein: CASSRDRGFNEQFF. The CDR3 DNA sequence: TGTGCCAGCAGCCGGGACAGGGGGTTCAATGAGCAGTTCTTC.

The CDR3: CASSPPSDSFCSEAFF. For the CDR3, the DNA is TGCGCCAGCAGTCCACCATCTGACAGCTTCTGTAGTGAAGCTTTCTTT. The chain couples TRBV23-1 to TRBJ1-1; D may be TRBD1 (5 bases). TRBV23-1 is an ORF for which the function is uncertain. The CDR3 totals 16 residues. The V gene lost 4 bases and the J gene lost 7 bases, with 22 bases spanning the gap.

The rearrangement uses TRBV19 and TRBJ1-2; 11 nucleotides align to TRBD1. V was clipped by 4 bases and J by 7 bases; unmatched bases: 17. Per the germline V gene, CDR1 is LNHDA and CDR2 is SQIVND (reference sequence). This CDR3 has 18 amino acids. The CDR3 DNA reads TGTGCCAGTAGTACCCGGACAGGGGGCGCTTTATTGGTCATTGGCTACACCTTC. Residues: CASSTRTGGALLVIGYTF.

This chain links TRBV5-6 with TRBJ1-3, with no clear D. Trimming removed 5 bases from V and 0 bases from J, with 12 bases in between. Germline CDR1 and CDR2: SGHDT and YYEEEE. The CDR3 runs to 15 residues. The DNA of the CDR3 is TGTGCCAGCAGGAAAGGGAGGCGCTCTGGAAACACCATATATTTT. It encodes CASRKGRRSGNTIYF.

This rearrangement joins TRBV5-6 to TRBJ2-2; D possibly corresponds to TRBD2 (5 bases). CDR3 length equals 17 residues. Germline assignment: CDR1 SGHDT and CDR2 YYEEEE. V was trimmed by 0 bases and J by 4 bases, leaving 16 bases between them. CDR3 in DNA: TGTGCCAGCAGCTTGGAGTGGTCGGGGAGTTTCACCGGGGAGCTGTTTTTT. It is translated as CASSLEWSGSFTGELFF.

The sample holds a few counts of this clone. V gene TRBV19 combines with J gene TRBJ2-7, with a possible D match to TRBD2 (7 bases). The CDR3 is 15 amino acids. Between the trimmed V and J ends, which lost 7 bases and 2 bases, there was a span of 18 bases. Germline V CDR1 and CDR2: LNHDA, SQIVND (reference sequence). The CDR3: CASTPPGGDPYEQYF. CDR3 in DNA: TGTGCCAGTACCCCACCGGGGGGCGACCCCTACGAGCAGTACTTC.

V and J are TRBV28 and TRBJ2-3; 8 positions agree with TRBD1. The CDR3 sequence is 13 residues long. V was clipped by 7 bases and J by 14 bases; unmatched bases: 14. Looked up from germline, CDR1 is MDHEN and CDR2 is SYDVKM. CDR3 bases: TGTGCCAGCACCTCACCTGGGCGGGACAGGAGGTATTTT. It is translated as CASTSPGRDRRYF.

This clone was observed a handful of times. This chain uses TRBV20-1 with TRBJ1-2, with D uncertain. The length of the CDR3 is 9 residues. V was trimmed by 5 bases and J by 8 bases, leaving 6 bases between them. Germline V gene data show CDR1 as DFQATT and CDR2 as SNEGSKA (reference sequence). CDR3: CSAPGGYTF. CDR3 coding DNA: TGCAGTGCTCCGGGGGGCTACACCTTC.

This clone occurred a few times. V usage is TRBV30 and J usage is TRBJ2-5; TRBD1 might be the D (6 bases). The germline CDR1 and CDR2 sequences are GTSNPN and SVGIG (reference sequence). V lost 2 bases to trimming and J lost 1 base, with 14 bases between them. This CDR3 comprises 15 residues. The chain's CDR3 is CAWSRDMGFQETQYF. The CDR3 DNA reads TGTGCCTGGAGTAGGGACATGGGGTTCCAAGAGACCCAGTACTTC.

This clone was seen a handful of times. The chain couples TRBV5-1 to TRBJ2-1; a possible D gene is TRBD1 (5 bases). The CDR3 consists of 17 residues. Trimming left V 1 base short and J 3 bases short, with 17 bases between. Germline-derived CDR1 and CDR2 are SGHRS and YFSETQ. The CDR3 here is CASSLLGPDGIYNEQFF. In DNA form, the CDR3 reads TGCGCCAGCAGCTTGTTGGGGCCGGACGGTATCTACAATGAGCAGTTCTTC.

The chain carries TRBV5-8 and TRBJ1-2; 9 bases align to TRBD1. This CDR3 is 16 amino acids long. J was trimmed by 5 bases and V by 5 bases; bases with no gene match: 13. Looked up from germline, CDR1 is SGHTS and CDR2 is YDEGEE. The CDR3 DNA reads as TGTGCCAGCAGGTCCTCTTACAGGGGGCTGGTTTATGGCTACACCTTC. The encoded protein is CASRSSYRGLVYGYTF.

The chain links TRBV9 to TRBJ2-1; 7 bases fit TRBD1. The CDR3 consists of 12 residues. V was pared by 6 bases and J by 7 bases, with 4 bases of the junction left unmatched. Per the germline V gene, CDR1 is SGDLS and CDR2 is YYNGEE. CDR3 protein: CASTGGSNEQFF. The CDR3 nucleotides are TGTGCCAGCACAGGGGGTTCGAATGAGCAGTTCTTC.

V is TRBV29-1 and J is TRBJ1-3; 9 bases match TRBD1. This CDR3 has 15 residues. Germline CDR1 and CDR2: SQVTM and ANQGSEA. Trimming took 5 bases from V and 1 from J; bases not matched to a gene: 6. CDR3 residues: CSVPGQGLSGNTIYF. CDR3 DNA: TGCAGCGTTCCGGGACAGGGATTGTCTGGAAACACCATATATTTT. Complete variable domain (other parts from reference TRBV29-1 and TRBJ1-3): SAVISQKPSRDICQRGTSLTIQCQVDSQVTMMFWYRQQPGQSLTLIATANQGSEATYESGFVIDKFPISRPNLTFSTLTVSNMSPEDSSIYLCSVPGQGLSGNTIYFGEGSWLTVV.

This clone was counted between two and nine times. This rearrangement joins TRBV25-1 to TRBJ1-6; the match to TRBD1 covers 7 bases. Germline lookup yields CDR1 MGHDK and CDR2 SYGVNS. CDR3 length: 14 residues. V gave up 3 bases and J gave up 7 bases; unmatched junction bases: 3. The CDR3 loop is CASSDRGDNSPLHF. CDR3 bases: TGTGCCAGCAGTGACAGGGGGGACAATTCACCCCTCCACTTT.